The rows below give T cell receptor beta chains drawn from one sample of a study of blood T cell repertoires in COVID-19. Repertoires were generated with immunoSEQ multiplex PCR, while TCRdb's copy carries only in-frame clones and drops some. The sample holds 24,000 or so clones, around 85% seen once. Sequencing was performed on peripheral blood. These receptors were taken from a woman of 80 years or more with acute or convalescent COVID-19. Each CDR3 is given with its conserved first and last residue. Fields, in order: CDR3 protein, CDR3 DNA, V gene, D gene, J gene, clone size. The D gene is left open where the match is weak. Some rows mark clone size as missing; the rest say once, few, many or name a class of expanded clone.

CDR3aa: CSAGSGGGDTGELFF
CDR3nt: TGCAGCGCCGGGAGCGGGGGCGGGGACACCGGGGAGCTGTTTTTT
v_gene: TRBV29-1
d_gene: TRBD2
j_gene: TRBJ2-2
abundance: -

CDR3aa: CASSLGTGDSPLHF
CDR3nt: TGTGCCAGCAGCCTCGGGACAGGGGATTCACCCCTCCACTTT
v_gene: TRBV7-2
d_gene: TRBD1
j_gene: TRBJ1-6
abundance: -

CDR3aa: CASSPEVVDYEQYF
CDR3nt: TGTGCCAGCTCACCAGAGGTTGTGGACTACGAGCAGTACTTC
v_gene: TRBV18
d_gene: -
j_gene: TRBJ2-7
abundance: -

CDR3aa: CAISPTGVEGYTF
CDR3nt: TGTGCCATCAGTCCGACAGGGGTGGAGGGCTACACCTTC
v_gene: TRBV10-3
d_gene: TRBD1
j_gene: TRBJ1-2
abundance: -

CDR3aa: CASSPGTGNRGNTIYF
CDR3nt: TGTGCCAGCAGTCCCGGGACAGGGAATCGCGGAAACACCATATATTTT
v_gene: TRBV5-4
d_gene: TRBD1
j_gene: TRBJ1-3
abundance: -

CDR3aa: CASSQGEGLYEKLFF
CDR3nt: TGTGCCAGCAGCCAAGGGGAGGGGCTCTATGAAAAACTGTTTTTT
v_gene: TRBV14
d_gene: -
j_gene: TRBJ1-4
abundance: -

CDR3aa: CASSAQLTGGGSGYTF
CDR3nt: TGTGCCAGCAGTGCTCAACTTACAGGGGGCGGGAGTGGCTACACCTTC
v_gene: TRBV6-1
d_gene: TRBD1
j_gene: TRBJ1-2
abundance: -

CDR3aa: CASSSGGNEQFF
CDR3nt: TGTGCCAGCAGCTCTGGAGGCAATGAGCAGTTCTTC
v_gene: TRBV7-3
d_gene: -
j_gene: TRBJ2-1
abundance: -

CDR3aa: CASSEYSYSGNTIYF
CDR3nt: TGTGCCAGCAGTGAATACAGCTACTCTGGAAACACCATATATTTT
v_gene: TRBV6-1
d_gene: -
j_gene: TRBJ1-3
abundance: -

CDR3aa: CASRKVAGTATNEKLFF
CDR3nt: TGTGCCAGCAGGAAGGTGGCGGGGACTGCAACTAATGAAAAACTGTTTTTT
v_gene: TRBV11-2
d_gene: -
j_gene: TRBJ1-4
abundance: few

CDR3aa: CASSLWGDYEQYF
CDR3nt: TGTGCCAGCAGCTTGTGGGGGGACTACGAGCAGTACTTC
v_gene: TRBV5-4
d_gene: -
j_gene: TRBJ2-7
abundance: -

CDR3aa: CASSIGRDPTEAFF
CDR3nt: TGTGCCAGTAGTATCGGGAGGGACCCCACTGAAGCTTTCTTT
v_gene: TRBV19
d_gene: -
j_gene: TRBJ1-1
abundance: -